Described below is a single TCR beta chain sequence and its context. How the authors handled the data: Amplification of reference gene primers was used by the study to estimate nucleated cell counts. The protocol was immunoSEQ multiplex PCR, while the TCRdb copy is restricted to in-frame clones and leaves out a portion. V, J and clone size were drawn from that table, and D and trimming were deduced from the DNA. This sample has about 360,000 clones, with around four fifths found just once. The data stem from a study of blood T cell repertoires in COVID-19. Study summary: PBMCs, B-cell-depleted T cells, or T cells were the source of the cDNA or gDNA that made up the material.

This CDR3 is 15 amino acids long. Germline CDR1 reads MGHRA; CDR2 reads YSYEKL. Trimming pared 1 base from V and 7 bases from J, leaving 14 bases between. This sequence originates from a man younger than 40 with active or convalescent COVID-19. J is TRBJ2-1 and V is TRBV4-1; D may be TRBD1 (7 bases). Sequenced sample: peripheral blood. The CDR3 loop is CASSQAAGGMNEQFF. The DNA of the CDR3 is TGCGCCAGCAGCCAAGCCGCAGGGGGGATGAATGAGCAGTTCTTC.